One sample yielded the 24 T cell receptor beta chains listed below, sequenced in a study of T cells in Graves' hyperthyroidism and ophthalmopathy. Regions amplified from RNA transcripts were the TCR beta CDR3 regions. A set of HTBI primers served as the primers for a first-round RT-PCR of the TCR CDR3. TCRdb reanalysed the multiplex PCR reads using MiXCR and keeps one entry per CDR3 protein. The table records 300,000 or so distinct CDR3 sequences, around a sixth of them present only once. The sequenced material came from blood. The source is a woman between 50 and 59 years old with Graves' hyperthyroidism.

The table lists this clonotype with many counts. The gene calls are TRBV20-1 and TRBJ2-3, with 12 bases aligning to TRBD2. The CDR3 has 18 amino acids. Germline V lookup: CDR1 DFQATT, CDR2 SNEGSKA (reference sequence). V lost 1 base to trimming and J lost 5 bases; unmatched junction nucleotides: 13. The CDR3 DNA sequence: TGCAGTGCTAGAGGGCCTAGCGGGAGGGAAAGGAGACAAGATACGCAGTATTTT. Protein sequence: CSARGPSGRERRQDTQYF.

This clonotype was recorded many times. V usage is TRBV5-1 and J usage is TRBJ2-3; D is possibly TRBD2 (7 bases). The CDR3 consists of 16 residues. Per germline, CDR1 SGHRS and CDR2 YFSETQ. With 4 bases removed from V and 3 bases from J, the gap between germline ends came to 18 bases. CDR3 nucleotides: TGCGCCAGCAGCAGCGGGACCCTAGGGGGTACAGATACGCAGTATTTT. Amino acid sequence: CASSSGTLGGTDTQYF.

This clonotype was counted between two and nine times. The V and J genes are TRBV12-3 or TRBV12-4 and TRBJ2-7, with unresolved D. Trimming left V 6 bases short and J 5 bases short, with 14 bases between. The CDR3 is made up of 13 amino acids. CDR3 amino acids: CASSLYQHHEQYV. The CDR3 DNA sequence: TGTGCCAGCAGCTTGTATCAGCATCACGAGCAGTACGTC.

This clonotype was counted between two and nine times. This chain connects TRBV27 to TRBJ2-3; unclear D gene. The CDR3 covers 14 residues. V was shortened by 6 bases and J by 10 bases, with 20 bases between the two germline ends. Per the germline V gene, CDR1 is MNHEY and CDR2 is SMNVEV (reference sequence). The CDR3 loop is CASSSLESANPQYF. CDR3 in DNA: TGTGCCAGCAGCTCCCTGGAGAGCGCAAATCCGCAGTATTTT.

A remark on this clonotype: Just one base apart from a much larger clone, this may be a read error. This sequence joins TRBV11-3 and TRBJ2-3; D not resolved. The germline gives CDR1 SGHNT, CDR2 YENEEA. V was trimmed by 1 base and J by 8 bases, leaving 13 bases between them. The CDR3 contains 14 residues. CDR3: CASSLGVVAGTQYF. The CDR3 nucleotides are TGTGCCAGCAGCTTAGGCGTCGTGGCAGGTACGCAGTATTTT.

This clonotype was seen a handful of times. In DNA, the CDR3 is TGTGCCAGCAGCCACAGTAGCGGGGAGTACAATGAGCAGTTCTTC. It translates to CASSHSSGEYNEQFF. The chain links TRBV3-1 to TRBJ2-1; TRBD2 matches 8 bases. The germline CDR1 and CDR2 sequences are LGHDT and YNNKEL (reference sequence). The junction had 5 bases not matched to a gene; V was cut back by 3 bases and J by 4 bases. The CDR3 runs to 15 residues.

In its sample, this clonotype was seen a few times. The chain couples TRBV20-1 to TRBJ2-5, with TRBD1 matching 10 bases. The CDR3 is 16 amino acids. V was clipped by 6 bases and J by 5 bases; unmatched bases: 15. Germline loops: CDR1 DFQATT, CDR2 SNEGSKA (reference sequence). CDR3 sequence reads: CSAHPLRQGAMETQYF. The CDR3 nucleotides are TGCAGTGCCCATCCTCTTCGACAGGGGGCAATGGAGACCCAGTACTTC.

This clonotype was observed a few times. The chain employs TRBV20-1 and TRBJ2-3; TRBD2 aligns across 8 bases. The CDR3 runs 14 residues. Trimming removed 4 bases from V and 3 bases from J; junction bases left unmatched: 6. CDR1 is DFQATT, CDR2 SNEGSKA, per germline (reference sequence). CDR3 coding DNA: TGCAGTGCTATTGAGAGCGGGAGAACAGATACGCAGTATTTT. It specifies CSAIESGRTDTQYF.

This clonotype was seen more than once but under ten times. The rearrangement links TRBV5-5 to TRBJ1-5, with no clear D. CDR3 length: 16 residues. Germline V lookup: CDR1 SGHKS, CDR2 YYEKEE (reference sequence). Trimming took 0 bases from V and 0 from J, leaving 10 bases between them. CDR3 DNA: TGTGCCAGCAGCTTGGGGCAGATTTATAGCAATCAGCCCCAGCATTTT. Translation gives CASSLGQIYSNQPQHF.

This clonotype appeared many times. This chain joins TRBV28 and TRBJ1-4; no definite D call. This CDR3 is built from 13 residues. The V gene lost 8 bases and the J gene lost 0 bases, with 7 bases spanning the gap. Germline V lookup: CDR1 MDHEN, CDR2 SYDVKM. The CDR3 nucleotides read TGTGCCAGCTTTGATGCAACTAATGAAAAACTGTTTTTT. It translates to CASFDATNEKLFF.

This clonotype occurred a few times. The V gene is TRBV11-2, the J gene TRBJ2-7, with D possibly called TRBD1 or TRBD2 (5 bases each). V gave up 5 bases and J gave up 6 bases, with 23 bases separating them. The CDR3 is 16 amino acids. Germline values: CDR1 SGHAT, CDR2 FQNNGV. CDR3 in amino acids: CASSPQSGTPTAEQYF. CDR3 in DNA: TGTGCCAGCAGCCCCCAATCCGGGACCCCAACGGCCGAGCAGTACTTC.

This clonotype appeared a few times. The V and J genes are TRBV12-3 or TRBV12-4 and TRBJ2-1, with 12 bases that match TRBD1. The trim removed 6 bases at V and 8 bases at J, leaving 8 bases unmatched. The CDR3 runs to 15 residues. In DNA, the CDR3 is TGTGCCAGCAGACGCGGGACAGGGGGCTCGGATGAGCAGTTCTTC. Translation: CASRRGTGGSDEQFF.

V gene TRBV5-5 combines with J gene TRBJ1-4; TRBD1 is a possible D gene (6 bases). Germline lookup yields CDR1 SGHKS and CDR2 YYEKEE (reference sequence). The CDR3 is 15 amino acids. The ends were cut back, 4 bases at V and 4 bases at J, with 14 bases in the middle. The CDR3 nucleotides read TGTGCCAGCAGCCGCCGCACAGGGATTAATGAAAAACTGTTTTTT. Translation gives CASSRRTGINEKLFF.

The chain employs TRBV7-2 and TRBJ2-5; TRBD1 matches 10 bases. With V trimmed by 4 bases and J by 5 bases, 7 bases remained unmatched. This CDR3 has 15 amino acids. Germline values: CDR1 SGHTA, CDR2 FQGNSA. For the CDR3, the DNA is TGTGCCAGCAGCTCCCGGGACAGGGGACCGGAGACCCAGTACTTC. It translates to CASSSRDRGPETQYF.

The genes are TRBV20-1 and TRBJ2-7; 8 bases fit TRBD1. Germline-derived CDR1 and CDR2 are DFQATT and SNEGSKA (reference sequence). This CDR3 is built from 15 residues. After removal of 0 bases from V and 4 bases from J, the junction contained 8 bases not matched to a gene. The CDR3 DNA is TGCAGTGCTAGAGATCTTGGACAGGGATTATACGAGCAGTACTTC. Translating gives CSARDLGQGLYEQYF.

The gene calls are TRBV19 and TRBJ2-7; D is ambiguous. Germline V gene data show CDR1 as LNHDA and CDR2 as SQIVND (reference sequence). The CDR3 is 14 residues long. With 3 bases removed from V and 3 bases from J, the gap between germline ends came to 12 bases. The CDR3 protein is CASSMDGLIYEQYF. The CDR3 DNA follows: TGTGCCAGTAGTATGGACGGCCTGATCTACGAGCAGTACTTC.

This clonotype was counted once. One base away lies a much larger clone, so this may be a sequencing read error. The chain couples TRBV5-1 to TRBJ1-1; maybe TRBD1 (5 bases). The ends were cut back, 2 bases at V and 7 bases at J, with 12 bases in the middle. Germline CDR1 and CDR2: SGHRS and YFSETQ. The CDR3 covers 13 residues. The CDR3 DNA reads TGCGCCAGCAGCTTTAAAGCGGACATTGAAGCTTTCTTT. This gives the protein CASSFKADIEAFF.

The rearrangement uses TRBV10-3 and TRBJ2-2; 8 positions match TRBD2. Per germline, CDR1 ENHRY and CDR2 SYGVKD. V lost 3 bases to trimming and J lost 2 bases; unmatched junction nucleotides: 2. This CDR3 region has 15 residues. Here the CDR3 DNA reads TGTGCCATCAGTGATAGCGGGGTTAACACCGGGGAGCTGTTTTTT. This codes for CAISDSGVNTGELFF.

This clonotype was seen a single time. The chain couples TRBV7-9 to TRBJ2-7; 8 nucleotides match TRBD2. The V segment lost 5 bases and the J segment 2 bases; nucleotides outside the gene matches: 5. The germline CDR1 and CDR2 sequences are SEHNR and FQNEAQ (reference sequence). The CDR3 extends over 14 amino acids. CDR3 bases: TGTGCCAGCAGCCAAGATAGCGGGGCCTACGAGCAGTACGTC. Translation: CASSQDSGAYEQYV.

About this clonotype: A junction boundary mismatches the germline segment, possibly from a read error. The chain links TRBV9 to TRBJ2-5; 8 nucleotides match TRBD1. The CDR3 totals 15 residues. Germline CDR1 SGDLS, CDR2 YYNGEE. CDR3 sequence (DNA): TGTGCCAGCAGCGTGGGGACAGGCGGACAAGAGACCCGGTACTTC. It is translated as CASSVGTGGQETRYF.

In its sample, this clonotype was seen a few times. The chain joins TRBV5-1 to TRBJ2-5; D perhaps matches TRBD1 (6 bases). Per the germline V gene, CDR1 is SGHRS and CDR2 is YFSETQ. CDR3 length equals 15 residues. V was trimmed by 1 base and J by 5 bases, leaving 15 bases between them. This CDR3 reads CASSLLGDNMETQYF. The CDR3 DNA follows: TGCGCCAGCAGCTTGCTTGGGGACAACATGGAGACCCAGTACTTC. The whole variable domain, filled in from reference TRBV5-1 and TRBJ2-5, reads KAGVTQTPRYLIKTRGQQVTLSCSPISGHRSVSWYQQTPGQGLQFLFEYFSETQRNKGNFPGRFSGRQFSNSRSEMNVSTLELGDSALYLCASSLLGDNMETQYFGPGTRLLVL.

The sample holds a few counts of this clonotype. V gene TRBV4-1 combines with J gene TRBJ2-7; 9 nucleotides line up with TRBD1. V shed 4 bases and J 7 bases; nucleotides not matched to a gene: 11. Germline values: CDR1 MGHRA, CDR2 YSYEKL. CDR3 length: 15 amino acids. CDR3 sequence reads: CASSLLGQGVGEQYF. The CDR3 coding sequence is TGCGCCAGCAGCCTCCTGGGACAGGGTGTTGGTGAGCAGTACTTC.

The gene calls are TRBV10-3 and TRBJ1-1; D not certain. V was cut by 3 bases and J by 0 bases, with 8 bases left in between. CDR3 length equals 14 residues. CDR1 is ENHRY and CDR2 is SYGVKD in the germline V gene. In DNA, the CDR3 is TGTGCCATCAGTGAAGACACGTTGAACACTGAAGCTTTCTTT. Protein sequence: CAISEDTLNTEAFF.

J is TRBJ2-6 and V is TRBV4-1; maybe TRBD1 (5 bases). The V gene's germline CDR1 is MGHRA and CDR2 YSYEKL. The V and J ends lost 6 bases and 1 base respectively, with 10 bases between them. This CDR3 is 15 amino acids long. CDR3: CASSLGHSGANVLTF. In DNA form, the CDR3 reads TGCGCCAGCAGTCTTGGACATTCTGGGGCCAACGTCCTGACTTTC.